This is a list of T cell receptor beta chains from one sample in a study of blood T cell repertoires in COVID-19. Clones were read by immunoSEQ multiplex PCR, and TCRdb kept only the in-frame ones, dropping some. Of fewer than 450,000 clones in the sample, roughly 88% were seen once. Sequencing input: PBMCs or T cells enriched from blood (not recorded which). These receptors were collected from a middle-aged woman with acute COVID-19. Each CDR3 is given with its conserved first and last residue. Fields, in order: clone size, V gene, J gene, D gene, CDR3 protein, CDR3 DNA. D genes are given only for firm matches. Clone size is stated in some rows and not others, as once, few, many or a class when expanded.

clone_size: -; v_call: TRBV4-2; j_call: TRBJ2-5; d_call: TRBD2; cdr3_aa: CASSGTSGGAGETQYF; cdr3_nt: TGTGCCAGCAGTGGAACTAGCGGGGGGGCCGGGGAGACCCAGTACTTC
clone_size: -; v_call: TRBV30; j_call: TRBJ2-5; d_call: -; cdr3_aa: CAWSLRAGRETQYF; cdr3_nt: TGTGCCTGGAGCCTTCGGGCGGGGCGGGAGACCCAGTACTTC
clone_size: -; v_call: TRBV7-2; j_call: TRBJ2-7; d_call: TRBD2; cdr3_aa: CASSLDGGLTYEQYF; cdr3_nt: TGTGCCAGCAGCTTAGACGGGGGGTTAACCTACGAGCAGTACTTC
clone_size: once; v_call: TRBV2; j_call: TRBJ1-2; d_call: TRBD1; cdr3_aa: CASSGDRGGSYGYTF; cdr3_nt: TGTGCCAGCAGTGGGGACAGGGGGGGTAGTTATGGCTACACCTTC
clone_size: -; v_call: TRBV5-1; j_call: TRBJ1-4; d_call: -; cdr3_aa: CASSLNPGHGEKLFF; cdr3_nt: TGCGCCAGCAGCCTAAATCCGGGACATGGGGAAAAACTGTTTTTT
clone_size: -; v_call: TRBV11-2; j_call: TRBJ2-1; d_call: TRBD2; cdr3_aa: CASRSTSGGFKFF; cdr3_nt: TGTGCCAGCAGGTCTACTAGCGGGGGGTTTAAGTTCTTC
clone_size: -; v_call: TRBV25-1; j_call: TRBJ1-1; d_call: TRBD1; cdr3_aa: CASSRQGGNTAHTEAFF; cdr3_nt: TGTGCCAGCAGCAGACAGGGTGGGAACACGGCGCACACTGAAGCTTTCTTT
clone_size: -; v_call: TRBV5-1; j_call: TRBJ1-2; d_call: TRBD1; cdr3_aa: CASSARTGNGYTF; cdr3_nt: TGCGCCAGCAGCGCCCGGACAGGGAATGGCTACACCTTC
clone_size: -; v_call: TRBV7-8; j_call: TRBJ1-6; d_call: -; cdr3_aa: CASSAYSRGRVLDSPLHF; cdr3_nt: TGTGCCAGCAGCGCCTACAGCCGGGGGAGGGTATTGGATTCACCCCTCCACTTT
clone_size: -; v_call: TRBV18; j_call: TRBJ1-1; d_call: -; cdr3_aa: CASSPPQIGGNTEAFF; cdr3_nt: TGTGCCAGCTCACCCCCGCAGATCGGCGGGAACACTGAAGCTTTCTTT
clone_size: -; v_call: TRBV6-5; j_call: TRBJ2-1; d_call: -; cdr3_aa: CASREDGYNEQFF; cdr3_nt: TGTGCCAGCAGGGAGGACGGGTACAATGAGCAGTTCTTC
clone_size: -; v_call: TRBV2; j_call: TRBJ1-2; d_call: -; cdr3_aa: CASSPNSNYGYTF; cdr3_nt: TGTGCCAGCTCCCCTAACAGTAACTATGGCTACACCTTC
clone_size: -; v_call: TRBV5-8; j_call: TRBJ1-3; d_call: TRBD1; cdr3_aa: CASSSDRASGNTIYF; cdr3_nt: TGTGCCAGCAGCTCGGACAGGGCCTCTGGAAACACCATATATTTT
clone_size: -; v_call: TRBV20-1; j_call: TRBJ1-4; d_call: -; cdr3_aa: CSAPRNEKLFF; cdr3_nt: TGCAGTGCCCCGCGGAATGAAAAACTGTTTTTT
clone_size: -; v_call: TRBV11-2; j_call: TRBJ2-5; d_call: TRBD2; cdr3_aa: CASSPNRGDQETQYF; cdr3_nt: TGTGCCAGCAGCCCAAACCGGGGGGACCAAGAGACCCAGTACTTC
clone_size: -; v_call: TRBV7-9; j_call: TRBJ2-3; d_call: -; cdr3_aa: CASSTTSLTDTQYF; cdr3_nt: TGTGCCAGCAGCACGACTAGTCTCACAGATACGCAGTATTTT
clone_size: -; v_call: TRBV13; j_call: TRBJ2-3; d_call: TRBD2; cdr3_aa: CASSQRGGWGDTQYF; cdr3_nt: TGTGCCAGCAGTCAACGGGGGGGCTGGGGAGATACGCAGTATTTT
clone_size: -; v_call: TRBV30; j_call: TRBJ2-1; d_call: TRBD2; cdr3_aa: CAWTQGLAGHNEQFF; cdr3_nt: TGTGCCTGGACCCAGGGACTAGCGGGCCACAATGAGCAGTTCTTC
clone_size: -; v_call: TRBV11-3; j_call: TRBJ1-1; d_call: -; cdr3_aa: CASSSPNTEAFF; cdr3_nt: TGTGCCAGCAGCTCCCCTAACACTGAAGCTTTCTTT
clone_size: -; v_call: TRBV7-9; j_call: TRBJ2-3; d_call: -; cdr3_aa: CASSLARGQGRTDTQYF; cdr3_nt: TGTGCCAGCAGCTTAGCCCGTGGTCAGGGGCGCACAGATACGCAGTATTTT
clone_size: -; v_call: TRBV3-1/TRBV3-2; j_call: TRBJ1-1; d_call: TRBD1; cdr3_aa: CASSQAGQGAEAFF; cdr3_nt: TGTGCCAGCAGCCAAGCGGGGCAGGGGGCTGAAGCTTTCTTT
clone_size: few; v_call: TRBV9; j_call: TRBJ2-5; d_call: -; cdr3_aa: CASSGQWGVSPQETQYF; cdr3_nt: TGTGCCAGCAGCGGACAATGGGGGGTTTCCCCCCAAGAGACCCAGTACTTC
clone_size: few; v_call: TRBV19; j_call: TRBJ1-2; d_call: -; cdr3_aa: CASTERHSANYGYTF; cdr3_nt: TGTGCCTCAACCGAGAGACACTCCGCTAACTATGGCTACACCTTC
clone_size: -; v_call: TRBV5-4; j_call: TRBJ1-1; d_call: -; cdr3_aa: CASRSDRMNTEAFF; cdr3_nt: TGTGCCAGCAGATCAGACAGGATGAACACTGAAGCTTTCTTT
clone_size: -; v_call: TRBV6-5; j_call: TRBJ1-1; d_call: TRBD1; cdr3_aa: CASSRDRAGYTEAFF; cdr3_nt: TGTGCCAGCAGCCGCGACAGGGCAGGATACACTGAAGCTTTCTTT
clone_size: -; v_call: TRBV5-1; j_call: TRBJ1-2; d_call: -; cdr3_aa: CASSLVGRDYYGYTF; cdr3_nt: TGCGCCAGCAGCTTGGTCGGCAGAGACTACTATGGCTACACCTTC
clone_size: -; v_call: TRBV29-1; j_call: TRBJ2-3; d_call: -; cdr3_aa: CSVERQGDTQYF; cdr3_nt: TGCAGCGTTGAAAGGCAGGGAGATACGCAGTATTTT
clone_size: -; v_call: TRBV7-9; j_call: TRBJ1-1; d_call: -; cdr3_aa: CASSVQRNTEAFF; cdr3_nt: TGTGCCAGCAGCGTACAGAGGAACACTGAAGCTTTCTTT
clone_size: -; v_call: TRBV24-1; j_call: TRBJ2-3; d_call: TRBD2; cdr3_aa: CATSDFTSGDAVDTQYF; cdr3_nt: TGTGCCACCAGTGATTTTACTAGCGGGGATGCGGTAGATACGCAGTATTTT
clone_size: once; v_call: TRBV2; j_call: TRBJ1-2; d_call: -; cdr3_aa: CASSPGDRRGTGYTF; cdr3_nt: TGTGCCAGCAGCCCCGGGGACCGGAGGGGTACTGGCTACACCTTC
clone_size: -; v_call: TRBV11-2; j_call: TRBJ2-7; d_call: -; cdr3_aa: CASSPNRVGYEQYF; cdr3_nt: TGTGCCAGCAGCCCCAACAGGGTTGGATACGAGCAGTACTTC
clone_size: -; v_call: TRBV27; j_call: TRBJ1-1; d_call: TRBD1; cdr3_aa: CASSPLLGGQALNTEAFF; cdr3_nt: TGTGCCAGCAGTCCCCTCTTGGGGGGACAGGCCTTGAACACTGAAGCTTTCTTT
clone_size: -; v_call: TRBV18; j_call: TRBJ1-4; d_call: TRBD1; cdr3_aa: CASSLQPTGATNEKLFF; cdr3_nt: TGTGCCAGCTCACTACAGCCGACAGGGGCAACTAATGAAAAACTGTTTTTT
clone_size: -; v_call: TRBV19; j_call: TRBJ1-1; d_call: -; cdr3_aa: CASSIGVFAEAFF; cdr3_nt: TGTGCCAGTAGTATAGGTGTATTTGCTGAAGCTTTCTTT
clone_size: -; v_call: TRBV12-5; j_call: TRBJ2-7; d_call: -; cdr3_aa: CASGLAPGGEQYF; cdr3_nt: TGTGCTAGTGGTTTGGCGCCAGGAGGCGAGCAGTACTTC
clone_size: once; v_call: TRBV7-8; j_call: TRBJ1-5; d_call: -; cdr3_aa: CASSQTGDYQPQHF; cdr3_nt: TGTGCCAGCAGCCAGACAGGAGACTATCAGCCCCAGCATTTT
clone_size: -; v_call: TRBV2; j_call: TRBJ1-5; d_call: TRBD1; cdr3_aa: CASSRDRGGNQPQHF; cdr3_nt: TGTGCCAGCAGCCGGGACAGGGGGGGCAATCAGCCCCAGCATTTT
clone_size: -; v_call: TRBV5-1; j_call: TRBJ2-7; d_call: -; cdr3_aa: CASSLGQGGYEQYF; cdr3_nt: TGCGCCAGCAGCTTGGGGCAGGGCGGATACGAGCAGTACTTC
clone_size: few; v_call: TRBV6-5; j_call: TRBJ1-5; d_call: -; cdr3_aa: CASSLSGRQPQHF; cdr3_nt: TGTGCCAGCAGTTTATCTGGGCGTCAGCCCCAGCATTTT
clone_size: -; v_call: TRBV20-1; j_call: TRBJ2-3; d_call: -; cdr3_aa: CSAPLFDTQYF; cdr3_nt: TGCAGTGCTCCTCTGTTCGATACGCAGTATTTT
clone_size: -; v_call: TRBV7-9; j_call: TRBJ1-1; d_call: -; cdr3_aa: CASSLAAGPTEAFF; cdr3_nt: TGTGCCAGCAGCTTAGCGGCAGGGCCCACTGAAGCTTTCTTT
clone_size: -; v_call: TRBV6-5; j_call: TRBJ1-1; d_call: TRBD1; cdr3_aa: CASRDGTGKAFF; cdr3_nt: TGTGCCAGCAGGGATGGGACAGGGAAAGCTTTCTTT
clone_size: -; v_call: TRBV3-1/TRBV3-2; j_call: TRBJ2-1; d_call: -; cdr3_aa: CASSQAGSANEQFF; cdr3_nt: TGTGCCAGCAGCCAAGCAGGGTCCGCCAATGAGCAGTTCTTC
clone_size: -; v_call: TRBV5-1; j_call: TRBJ1-3; d_call: TRBD1; cdr3_aa: CASSVGTAGNTIYF; cdr3_nt: TGCGCCAGCAGCGTCGGGACAGCGGGAAACACCATATATTTT
clone_size: -; v_call: TRBV3-1/TRBV3-2; j_call: TRBJ2-7; d_call: -; cdr3_aa: CASSRPLVGNRYEQYF; cdr3_nt: TGTGCCAGCAGCCGGCCACTAGTGGGCAACCGTTACGAGCAGTACTTC
clone_size: -; v_call: TRBV13; j_call: TRBJ2-2; d_call: TRBD2; cdr3_aa: CASSLGPSGENTGELFF; cdr3_nt: TGTGCCAGCAGCTTAGGCCCTAGCGGGGAGAACACCGGGGAGCTGTTTTTT
clone_size: -; v_call: TRBV28; j_call: TRBJ1-4; d_call: TRBD1; cdr3_aa: CASSLTKGQPNEKLFF; cdr3_nt: TGTGCCAGCAGTTTAACGAAGGGACAGCCTAATGAAAAACTGTTTTTT
clone_size: -; v_call: TRBV15; j_call: TRBJ2-3; d_call: -; cdr3_aa: CATSRDGATTDTQYF; cdr3_nt: TGTGCCACCAGCAGAGATGGGGCCACCACAGATACGCAGTATTTT